Listed below are T cell receptor beta chains from one sample, sequenced in a study of human T cells and chemical hapten exposure. One entry per CDR3 protein results from TCRdb running MiXCR on the RACE reads. This sample yields 95,000 to 150,000 distinct CDR3 sequences, of which about 13% are seen a single time; around 2.8% belongs to the top ten. The sample in question was whole blood, obtained in connection with sensitization to the hapten diphenylcyclopropenone (DPC). These receptors originate from a woman aged 18-35 years with alopecia areata. Some clones in this sample may be carry-over from other donors' samples. The CDR3 runs from the conserved cysteine through the conserved F or W. D genes are given only for firm matches. Size tells how often a clone was seen (once, few, many) or the class of an expanded clone, and some rows leave it out.

CDR3 DNA	CDR3 protein	V gene	J gene	D gene	clone size
TGCGCCAGCAGCTTGGAGGGGGGCAATCAGCCCCAGCATTTT	CASSLEGGNQPQHF	TRBV5-1	TRBJ1-5	NA	few
TGTGCCAGCACCGGCTCCGGACAGGGTTTCAATCAGCCCCAGCATTTT	CASTGSGQGFNQPQHF	TRBV2	TRBJ1-5	TRBD1	few
TGCAGTGCTTGCCCGGGACAGGCTTCTGGTACGCAGTATTTT	CSACPGQASGTQYF	TRBV20-1	TRBJ2-3	TRBD1	NA
TGCGCCAGCAGCTTGGCGTCAGGGAGACGAGAGACCCAGTACTTC	CASSLASGRRETQYF	TRBV5-1	TRBJ2-5	NA	NA
TGCAGTGCTAGAGGAAACTACGGGGGGCGCAGGGCACAGCAGCCCCAGCATTTT	CSARGNYGGRRAQQPQHF	TRBV20-1	TRBJ1-5	NA	many
TGTGCCAGCAGCGACAGGGCCGTCTCCTACGAGCAGTACTTC	CASSDRAVSYEQYF	TRBV11-2	TRBJ2-7	TRBD1	few
TGTGCCAGCAGCAAAGACGGGTTGCTCTATAATTCACCCCTCCACTTT	CASSKDGLLYNSPLHF	TRBV6-5	TRBJ1-6	NA	many
TGTGCCAGCAGCTTAGGAAATACCGGAAAACTGTTTTTT	CASSLGNTGKLFF	TRBV11-2	TRBJ1-4	NA	NA
TGTGCCAGCAGTCGGGGGCCGAACACAGATACGCAGTATTTT	CASSRGPNTDTQYF	TRBV7-2	TRBJ2-3	NA	few
TGTGCCAGCTCACCAGGCAGGGTGTCCTACAATGAGCAGTTCTTC	CASSPGRVSYNEQFF	TRBV18	TRBJ2-1	NA	few
TGCGCCAGCAGCGTAGCTCGGGACCCCACCTACGAGCAGTACTTC	CASSVARDPTYEQYF	TRBV4-3	TRBJ2-7	NA	few
TGTGTCAGCAGCGGGAGGACAGGGACGAACACTGAAGCTTTCTTT	CVSSGRTGTNTEAFF	TRBV5-5	TRBJ1-1	TRBD1	NA
TGTGCCAGTAGCCGAGACGAGGTTAGCAATCAGCCCCAGCATTTT	CASSRDEVSNQPQHF	TRBV19	TRBJ1-5	NA	NA
TGTGCCAGCAGTTCAAAGTCAGGAGGCGGCACAGATACGCAGTATTTT	CASSSKSGGGTDTQYF	TRBV6-4	TRBJ2-3	NA	few
TGCGCCAGCAGCCAAGACAGACGTAATCAGCCCCAGCATTTT	CASSQDRRNQPQHF	TRBV4-3	TRBJ1-5	NA	few
TGTGCCAGCAGTGAAAATGGGCCAAAAAATCAGCCCCAGCATTTT	CASSENGPKNQPQHF	TRBV2	TRBJ1-5	NA	many
TGTGCCAGCAGCCCTGACAGGGTTAATTCACCCCTCCACTTT	CASSPDRVNSPLHF	TRBV5-5	TRBJ1-6	TRBD1	many
TGTGCCAGCAGCTCGCCCGGGACTCCGTCCTACGAGCAGTACTTC	CASSSPGTPSYEQYF	TRBV7-9	TRBJ2-7	NA	many
TGTGCCAGCTCACCACCGCAGGCTCTCTATGGCTACACCTTC	CASSPPQALYGYTF	TRBV18	TRBJ1-2	NA	NA
TGTGCCAGCAGACCTTACACTGAAGCTTTCTTT	CASRPYTEAFF	TRBV6-1	TRBJ1-1	NA	NA
TGTGCCAGCAGTCGGGACAGCGGAAATCAGCCCCAGCATTTT	CASSRDSGNQPQHF	TRBV12-3/TRBV12-4	TRBJ1-5	TRBD1	many
TGCAGTGCTAGAGACCCATTCCGGGCCGGCTACACCTTC	CSARDPFRAGYTF	TRBV20-1	TRBJ1-2	NA	many
TGCGCCAGCAGCCACACCGCGGGCTATGGCTACACCTTC	CASSHTAGYGYTF	TRBV4-3	TRBJ1-2	NA	NA